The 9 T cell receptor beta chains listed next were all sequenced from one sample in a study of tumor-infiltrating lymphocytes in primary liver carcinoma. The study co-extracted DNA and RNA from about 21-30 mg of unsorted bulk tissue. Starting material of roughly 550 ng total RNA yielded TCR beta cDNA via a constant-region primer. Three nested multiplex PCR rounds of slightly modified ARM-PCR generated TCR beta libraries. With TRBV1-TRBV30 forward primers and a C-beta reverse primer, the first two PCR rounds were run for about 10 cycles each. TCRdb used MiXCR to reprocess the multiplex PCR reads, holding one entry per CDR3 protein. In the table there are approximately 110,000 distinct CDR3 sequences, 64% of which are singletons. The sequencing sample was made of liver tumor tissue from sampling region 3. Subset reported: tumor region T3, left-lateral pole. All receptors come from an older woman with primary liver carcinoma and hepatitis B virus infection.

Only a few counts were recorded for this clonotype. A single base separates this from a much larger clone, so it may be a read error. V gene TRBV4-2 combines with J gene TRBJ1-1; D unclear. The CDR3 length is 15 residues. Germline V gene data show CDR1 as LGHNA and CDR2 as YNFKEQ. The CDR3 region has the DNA TGTGCCAGCAGCCAAGAAGAGGGTTTGGGCACTGAAGCTCTCTTT. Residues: CASSQEEGLGTEALF.

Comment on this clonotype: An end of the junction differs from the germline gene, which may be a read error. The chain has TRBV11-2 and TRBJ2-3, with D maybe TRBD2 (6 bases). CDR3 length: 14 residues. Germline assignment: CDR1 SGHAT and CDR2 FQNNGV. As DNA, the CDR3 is TGTGCCAGCAGCTTAACGGAGGGGACTGATACACAGTATTTC. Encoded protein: CASSLTEGTDTQYF.

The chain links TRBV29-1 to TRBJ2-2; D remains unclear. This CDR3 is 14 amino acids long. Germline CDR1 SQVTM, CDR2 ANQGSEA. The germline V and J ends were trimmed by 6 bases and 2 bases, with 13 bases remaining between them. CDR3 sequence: CSVITQSNTGELFF. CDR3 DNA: TGCAGCGTCATTACGCAGAGTAACACCGGGGAGCTGTTTTTT.

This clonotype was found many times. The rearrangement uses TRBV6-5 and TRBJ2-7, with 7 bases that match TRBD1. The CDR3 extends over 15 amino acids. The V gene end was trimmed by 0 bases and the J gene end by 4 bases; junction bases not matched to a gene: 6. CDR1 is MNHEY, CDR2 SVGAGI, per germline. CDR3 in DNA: TGTGCCAGCAGTTACTCGGCGGACAGGCCGTACGAGCAGTACTTC. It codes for CASSYSADRPYEQYF.

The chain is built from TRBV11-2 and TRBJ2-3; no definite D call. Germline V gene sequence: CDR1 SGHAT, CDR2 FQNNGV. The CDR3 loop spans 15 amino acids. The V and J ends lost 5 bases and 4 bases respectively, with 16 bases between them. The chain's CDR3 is CASSPDWARADTQYF. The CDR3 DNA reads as TGTGCCAGCAGCCCTGATTGGGCCCGCGCAGATACGCAGTATTTT.

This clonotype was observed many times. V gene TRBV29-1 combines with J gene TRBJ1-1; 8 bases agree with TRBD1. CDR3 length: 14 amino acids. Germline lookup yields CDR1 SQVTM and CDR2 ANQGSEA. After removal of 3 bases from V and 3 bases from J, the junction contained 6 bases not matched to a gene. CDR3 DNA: TGCAGCGTTGACAGGGGGCTAGGATACACTGAAGCTTTCTTT. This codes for CSVDRGLGYTEAFF.

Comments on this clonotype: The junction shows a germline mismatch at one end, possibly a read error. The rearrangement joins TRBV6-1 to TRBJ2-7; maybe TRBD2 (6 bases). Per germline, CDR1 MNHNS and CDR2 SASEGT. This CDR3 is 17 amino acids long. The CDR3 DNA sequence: TGTGTCAGCAGTGAAGTGACTTACGGGAGCCTCTCCTACGAGCAGTACTTC. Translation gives CVSSEVTYGSLSYEQYF.

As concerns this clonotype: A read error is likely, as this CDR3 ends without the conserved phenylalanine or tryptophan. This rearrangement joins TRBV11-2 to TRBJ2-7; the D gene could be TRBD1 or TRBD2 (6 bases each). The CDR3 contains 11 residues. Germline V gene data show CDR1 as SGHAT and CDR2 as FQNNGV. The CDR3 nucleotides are TGTACCAGCAGCCAAGGGGGGTGGCAGTACCTC. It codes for CTSSQGGWQYL.

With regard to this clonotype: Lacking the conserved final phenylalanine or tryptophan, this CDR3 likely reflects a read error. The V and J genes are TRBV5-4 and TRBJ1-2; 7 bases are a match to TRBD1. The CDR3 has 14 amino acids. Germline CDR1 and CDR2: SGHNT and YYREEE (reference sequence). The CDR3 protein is CASSLPPTGSGYTL. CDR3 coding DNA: TGTGCTAGCAGCTTGCCTCCGACAGGGTCCGGCTACACCTTA.